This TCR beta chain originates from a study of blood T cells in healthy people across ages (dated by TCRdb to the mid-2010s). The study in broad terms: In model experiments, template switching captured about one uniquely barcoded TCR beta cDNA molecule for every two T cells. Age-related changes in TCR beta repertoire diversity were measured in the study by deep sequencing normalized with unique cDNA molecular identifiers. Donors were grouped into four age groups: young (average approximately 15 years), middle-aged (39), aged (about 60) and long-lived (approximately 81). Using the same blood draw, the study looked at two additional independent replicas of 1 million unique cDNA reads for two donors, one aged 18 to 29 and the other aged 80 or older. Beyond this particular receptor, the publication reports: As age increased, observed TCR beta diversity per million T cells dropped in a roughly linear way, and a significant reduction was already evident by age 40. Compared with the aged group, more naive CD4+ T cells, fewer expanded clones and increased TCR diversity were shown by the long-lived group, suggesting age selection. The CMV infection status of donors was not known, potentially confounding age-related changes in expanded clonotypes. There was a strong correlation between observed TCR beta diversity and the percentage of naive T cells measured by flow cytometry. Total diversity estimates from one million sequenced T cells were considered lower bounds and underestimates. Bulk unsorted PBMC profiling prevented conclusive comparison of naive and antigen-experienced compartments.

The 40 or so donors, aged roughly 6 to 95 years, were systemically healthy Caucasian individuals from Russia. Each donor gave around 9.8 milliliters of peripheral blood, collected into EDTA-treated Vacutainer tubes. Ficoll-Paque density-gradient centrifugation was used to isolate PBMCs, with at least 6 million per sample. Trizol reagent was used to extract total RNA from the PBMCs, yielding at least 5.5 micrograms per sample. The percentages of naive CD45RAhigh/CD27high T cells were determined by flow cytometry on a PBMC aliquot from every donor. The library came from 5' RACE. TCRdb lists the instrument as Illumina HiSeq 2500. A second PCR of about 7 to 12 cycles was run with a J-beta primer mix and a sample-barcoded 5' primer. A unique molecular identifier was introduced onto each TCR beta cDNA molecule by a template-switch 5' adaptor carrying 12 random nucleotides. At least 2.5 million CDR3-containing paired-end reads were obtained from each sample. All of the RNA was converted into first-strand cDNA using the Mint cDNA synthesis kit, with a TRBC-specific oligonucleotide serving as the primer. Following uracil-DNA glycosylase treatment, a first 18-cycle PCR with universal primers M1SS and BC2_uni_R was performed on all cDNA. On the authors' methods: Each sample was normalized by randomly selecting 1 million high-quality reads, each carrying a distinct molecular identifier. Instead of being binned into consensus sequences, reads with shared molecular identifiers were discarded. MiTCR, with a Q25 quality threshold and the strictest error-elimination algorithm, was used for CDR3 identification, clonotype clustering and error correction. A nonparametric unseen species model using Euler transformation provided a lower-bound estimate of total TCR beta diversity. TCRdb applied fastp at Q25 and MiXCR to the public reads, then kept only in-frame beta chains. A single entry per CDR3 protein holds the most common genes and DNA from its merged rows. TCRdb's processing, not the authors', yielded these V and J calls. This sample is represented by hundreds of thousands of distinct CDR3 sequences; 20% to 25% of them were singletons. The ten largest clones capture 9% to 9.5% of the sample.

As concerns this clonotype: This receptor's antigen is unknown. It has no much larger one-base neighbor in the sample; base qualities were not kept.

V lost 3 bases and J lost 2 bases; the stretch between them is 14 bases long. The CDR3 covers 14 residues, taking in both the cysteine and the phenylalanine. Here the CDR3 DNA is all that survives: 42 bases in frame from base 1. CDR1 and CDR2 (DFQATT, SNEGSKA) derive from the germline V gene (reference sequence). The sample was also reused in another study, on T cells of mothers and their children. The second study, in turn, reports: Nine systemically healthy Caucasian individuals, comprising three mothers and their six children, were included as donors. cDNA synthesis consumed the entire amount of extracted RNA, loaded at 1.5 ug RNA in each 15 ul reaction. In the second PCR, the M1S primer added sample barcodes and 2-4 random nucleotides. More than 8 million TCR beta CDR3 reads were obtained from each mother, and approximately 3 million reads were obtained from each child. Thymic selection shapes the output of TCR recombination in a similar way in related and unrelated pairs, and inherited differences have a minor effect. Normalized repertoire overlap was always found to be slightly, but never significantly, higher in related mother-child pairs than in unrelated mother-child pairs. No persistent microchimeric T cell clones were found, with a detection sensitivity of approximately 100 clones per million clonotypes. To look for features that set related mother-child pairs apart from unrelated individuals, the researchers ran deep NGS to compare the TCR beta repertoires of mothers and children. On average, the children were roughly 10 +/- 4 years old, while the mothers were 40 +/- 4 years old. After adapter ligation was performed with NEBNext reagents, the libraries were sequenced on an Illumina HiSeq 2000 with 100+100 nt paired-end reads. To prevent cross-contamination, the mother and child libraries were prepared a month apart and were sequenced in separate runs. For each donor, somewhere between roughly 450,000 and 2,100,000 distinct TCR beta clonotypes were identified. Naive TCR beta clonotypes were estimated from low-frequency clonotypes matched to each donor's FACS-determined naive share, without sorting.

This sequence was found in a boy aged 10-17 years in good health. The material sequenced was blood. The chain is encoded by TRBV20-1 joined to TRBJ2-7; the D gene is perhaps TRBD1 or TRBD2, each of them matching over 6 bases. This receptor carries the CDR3 CSASSGEVAYEQYF. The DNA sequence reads TGCAGTGCTAGTTCAGGGGAGGTCGCCTACGAGCAGTACTTC.